These 25 T cell receptor beta chains share one sample of origin, sequenced in a study of cytomegalovirus exposure and HLA in healthy donors. The PCR made use of 60 Vbeta and 13 Jbeta primers. Method: immunoSEQ multiplex PCR; TCRdb's copy keeps in-frame clones and lacks some. The sample shows 150,000 or so clones, 79% of them seen only once. Input material: PBMCs. The source of these receptors is a woman aged 40 to 50 in good health and CMV-seropositive.

The chain joins TRBV7-2 to TRBJ2-1, with a possible D match to TRBD2 (7 bases). This CDR3 has 15 amino acids. Germline V gene data show CDR1 as SGHTA and CDR2 as FQGNSA. Trimming took off 1 base at V and 6 bases at J, with 13 bases between the two ends. The CDR3 sequence: CASSLEGGKRNEQFF. The CDR3 DNA reads TGTGCCAGCAGCTTAGAGGGGGGGAAACGCAATGAGCAGTTCTTC.

This rearrangement joins TRBV6-6 to TRBJ2-7; a possible D gene is TRBD2 (7 bases). The CDR3 consists of 15 residues. CDR1 and CDR2 from the germline V gene are MNHNY and SVGAGI (reference sequence). Trimming took 0 bases from V and 6 from J, leaving 15 bases between them. As DNA, the CDR3 is TGTGCCAGCAGTTACTCTTCTACGGGGGGCGGCGAGCAGTACTTC. This encodes CASSYSSTGGGEQYF.

The gene calls are TRBV7-9 and TRBJ1-1, with D perhaps TRBD1 (5 bases). Germline loops: CDR1 SEHNR, CDR2 FQNEAQ (reference sequence). The ends were cut back, 5 bases at V and 0 bases at J, with 13 bases in the middle. The CDR3 loop spans 15 amino acids. This CDR3 is CASSARRGLNTEAFF. The CDR3 DNA follows: TGTGCCAGCAGCGCCCGGAGGGGCCTGAACACTGAAGCTTTCTTT.

A remark on this clone: An end of the junction does not agree with germline; a read error may underlie this. The CDR3 here is CSSSPPTRTGGVYEQYF. CDR3 nucleotide sequence: TGTTCCAGCAGCCCTCCTACTCGGACAGGGGGAGTCTACGAGCAGTACTTC. The chain links TRBV7-9 to TRBJ2-7; 10 bases are shared with TRBD1. Germline CDR1 SEHNR, CDR2 FQNEAQ (reference sequence). CDR3 length: 17 amino acids.

This chain connects TRBV11-3 to TRBJ2-7; TRBD2 aligns across 10 bases. CDR1 is SGHNT, CDR2 YENEEA, per germline. Trimming removed 1 base from V and 3 bases from J; junction bases left unmatched: 3. The CDR3 loop spans 15 amino acids. The CDR3 loop reads CASSLGLAGVYEQYF. Written as DNA, the CDR3 is TGTGCCAGCAGCTTAGGCCTAGCGGGGGTCTACGAGCAGTACTTC.

The genes are TRBV27 and TRBJ1-6; the match to TRBD1 covers 8 bases. Germline-derived CDR1 and CDR2 are MNHEY and SMNVEV (reference sequence). CDR3 length: 17 amino acids. J lost 7 bases, V lost 1 base, and 9 bases had no gene match. CDR3 DNA: TGTGCCAGCAGTTTATTTTCTTGGGACAGGAACAATTCACCCCTCCACTTT. Translation: CASSLFSWDRNNSPLHF.

The chain's CDR3 is CASSLQGGGAYEQYF. Written as DNA, the CDR3 is TGCGCCAGCAGCCTCCAGGGGGGAGGCGCCTACGAGCAGTACTTC. The chain recombines TRBV4-1 with TRBJ2-7; the D gene is possibly TRBD1 (7 bases). The V end was cut by 4 bases, the J end by 2 bases, with 15 bases between. The CDR3 covers 15 residues. Germline assignment: CDR1 MGHRA and CDR2 YSYEKL.

The V call is TRBV7-7, the J call TRBJ2-2; TRBD1 might be the D (6 bases). The germline CDR1 and CDR2 sequences are SSHAT and FNYEAQ (reference sequence). The CDR3 spans 14 residues. The germline V and J ends were trimmed by 5 bases and 6 bases, with 13 bases remaining between them. CDR3 nucleotides: TGTGCCAGCAGCCGGATCCAGGGGTCCGGGGAGCTGTTTTTT. Protein sequence: CASSRIQGSGELFF. Combining the CDR3 with reference TRBV7-7 and TRBJ2-2 gives the whole variable domain GAGVSQSPRYKVTKRGQDVTLRCDPISSHATLYWYQQALGQGPEFLTYFNYEAQPDKSGLPSDRFSAERPEGSISTLTIQRTEQRDSAMYRCASSRIQGSGELFFGEGSRLTVL.

The V gene is TRBV18, the J gene TRBJ2-6; weak D call: TRBD1 (7 bases). The V gene lost 5 bases and the J gene lost 2 bases, with 10 bases spanning the gap. The germline CDR1 and CDR2 sequences are KGHSH and LQKENI. The CDR3 is 15 residues long. CDR3 amino acids: CASSGGTAGANVLTF. The CDR3 nucleotides are TGTGCCAGCTCAGGAGGGACAGCTGGGGCCAACGTCCTGACTTTC. The variable domain in full, with the rest retrieved from reference TRBV18 and TRBJ2-6, is NAGVMQNPRHLVRRRGQEARLRCSPMKGHSHVYWYRQLPEEGLKFMVYLQKENIIDESGMPKERFSAEFPKEGPSILRIQQVVRGDSAAYFCASSGGTAGANVLTFGAGSRLTVL.

The genes are TRBV12-5 and TRBJ1-3; D unresolved. V lost 3 bases and J lost 8, with 20 bases in between. The CDR3 sequence is 16 residues long. Germline lookup yields CDR1 LGHNT and CDR2 FRNRAP. This CDR3 reads CASGFIGQTVSDTIYF. The CDR3 nucleotides read TGTGCTAGTGGTTTCATTGGTCAGACTGTCTCTGACACCATATATTTT.

This clone was picked up a small number of times. The gene calls are TRBV7-9 and TRBJ2-7, with D possibly matching TRBD2 (5 bases). The CDR3 runs 12 residues. Trimming stripped 5 bases from V and 7 bases from J, with 12 bases between. The V gene's germline CDR1 is SEHNR and CDR2 FQNEAQ (reference sequence). The CDR3 here is CASSRGSGEQYF. In nucleotides, the CDR3 is TGTGCCAGCAGCCGGGGATCTGGGGAGCAGTACTTC.

This clone turned up a few times. This chain links TRBV4-1 with TRBJ1-1; TRBD1 might be the D (5 bases). Germline V lookup: CDR1 MGHRA, CDR2 YSYEKL. The CDR3 has 16 residues. V was shortened by 7 bases and J by 11 bases, with 29 bases between the two germline ends. CDR3 amino acids: CASTSKMEGGDKYAFF. DNA for the CDR3: TGCGCCAGCACCTCAAAAATGGAAGGAGGGGATAAGTATGCTTTCTTT.

This chain connects TRBV5-5 to TRBJ2-3, with 8 nucleotides matching TRBD2. J lost 0 bases, V lost 0 bases, and 6 bases had no gene match. This CDR3 spans 17 amino acids. Per germline, CDR1 SGHKS and CDR2 YYEKEE (reference sequence). The CDR3 DNA is TGTGCCAGCAGCTTGGACCCCCAGCGGGGGAGCACAGATACGCAGTATTTT. This translates into CASSLDPQRGSTDTQYF.

The V call is TRBV6-1, the J call TRBJ2-1; 10 nucleotides match TRBD1. Germline V lookup: CDR1 MNHNS, CDR2 SASEGT. The CDR3 spans 16 residues. The J segment lost 6 bases and the V segment lost 3 bases, leaving 8 bases of the junction unmatched. The CDR3 here is CASSDLGTGVVNEQFF. The CDR3 DNA follows: TGTGCCAGCAGTGATCTTGGGACAGGGGTAGTCAATGAGCAGTTCTTC.

This clone was recorded once. The chain couples TRBV6-5 to TRBJ2-3; 9 nucleotides align to TRBD2. The CDR3 length is 14 residues. Germline V CDR1 and CDR2: MNHEY, SVGAGI. J was trimmed by 1 base and V by 6 bases; bases with no gene match: 2. The chain's CDR3 is CASSRTSGTDTQYF. The CDR3 DNA reads TGTGCCAGCAGCAGGACTAGCGGCACAGATACGCAGTATTTT.

The chain joins TRBV15 to TRBJ2-5; tentatively, D is TRBD1 (5 bases). The CDR3 runs 16 residues. V was pared by 1 base and J by 4 bases, with 16 bases between. Germline CDR1 reads LNHNV; CDR2 reads YYDKDF (reference sequence). CDR3 residues: CATSRGFTGGSETQYF. The CDR3 DNA reads as TGTGCCACCAGCAGAGGGTTCACAGGCGGATCAGAGACCCAGTACTTC.

The sample holds one count of this clone. The chain combines TRBV5-1 with TRBJ1-1; 7 nucleotides line up with TRBD1. V gave up 3 bases and J gave up 5 bases; unmatched junction bases: 10. CDR1 is SGHRS, CDR2 YFSETQ, per germline. This CDR3 has 15 amino acids. The CDR3 coding sequence is TGCGCCAGCAGCTCGCCCGACAGGGAATCAACTGAAGCTTTCTTT. It encodes CASSSPDRESTEAFF.

V gene TRBV11-2 combines with J gene TRBJ2-5, with D possibly being TRBD2 (7 bases). The V gene lost 3 bases and the J gene lost 5 bases, with 22 bases spanning the gap. The CDR3 totals 17 residues. In germline, CDR1 is SGHAT, CDR2 FQNNGV. The CDR3 DNA is TGTGCCAGCAGCTTCGGTGATAGTTGGGGGCGGGGGGAGACCCAGTACTTC. It codes for CASSFGDSWGRGETQYF.

The chain uses TRBV28 and TRBJ1-3, with D possibly matching TRBD1 (5 bases). V lost 6 bases, J lost 0 bases, and 12 bases lay in between. The CDR3 spans 15 residues. Germline V lookup: CDR1 MDHEN, CDR2 SYDVKM. CDR3 DNA sequence: TGTGCCAGCAGCCCCCCCAGGGACTCTGGAAACACCATATATTTT. This gives the protein CASSPPRDSGNTIYF.

The gene calls are TRBV5-1 and TRBJ2-1; D is ambiguous. The CDR3 length is 14 residues. Trimming removed 2 bases at V and 6 bases at J, with 12 bases between. Germline V gene sequence: CDR1 SGHRS, CDR2 YFSETQ. CDR3 nucleotides: TGCGCCAGCAGCTTTTCCGAGTCGCCCAATGAGCAGTTCTTC. This encodes CASSFSESPNEQFF. The whole variable domain, remainder taken from reference TRBV5-1 and TRBJ2-1, is KAGVTQTPRYLIKTRGQQVTLSCSPISGHRSVSWYQQTPGQGLQFLFEYFSETQRNKGNFPGRFSGRQFSNSRSEMNVSTLELGDSALYLCASSFSESPNEQFFGPGTRLTVL.

The chain is built from TRBV2 and TRBJ2-3; the match to TRBD2 covers 9 bases. The CDR3 runs 17 residues. The V gene end was trimmed by 2 bases and the J gene end by 2 bases; junction bases not matched to a gene: 8. Germline V gene sequence: CDR1 SNHLY, CDR2 FYNNEI. The CDR3 loop reads CASSETSSGRITDTQYF. The CDR3 DNA reads as TGTGCCAGCAGTGAAACCAGTAGCGGGAGAATCACAGATACGCAGTATTTT.

This clone appeared a single time. The chain carries TRBV29-1 and TRBJ2-5, with TRBD2 matching over 12 bases. Per germline, CDR1 SQVTM and CDR2 ANQGSEA. J was trimmed by 2 bases and V by 6 bases; bases with no gene match: 10. The CDR3 loop spans 16 amino acids. The CDR3 DNA reads TGCAGCGTCGACCCACTAGCGGGGGGCCCTCAAGAGACCCAGTACTTC. It translates to CSVDPLAGGPQETQYF.

V usage is TRBV19 and J usage is TRBJ1-1; D remains ambiguous. Trimming pared 5 bases from V and 0 bases from J, leaving 10 bases between. Germline V gene sequence: CDR1 LNHDA, CDR2 SQIVND (reference sequence). This CDR3 is 14 amino acids long. The CDR3 DNA reads TGTGCCAGTAGTCCGGAGCGCGTGAACACTGAAGCTTTCTTT. Protein product: CASSPERVNTEAFF.

The J gene is TRBJ1-1, the V gene TRBV4-1, with TRBD1 as a possible D gene (6 bases). CDR1 MGHRA and CDR2 YSYEKL come from the germline V gene. V was clipped by 0 bases and J by 4 bases, with 12 bases between them. CDR3 length: 15 residues. The CDR3 loop reads CASSQEGGFGTEAFF. For the CDR3, the DNA is TGCGCCAGCAGCCAAGAAGGGGGATTTGGCACTGAAGCTTTCTTT.

This chain joins TRBV10-3 and TRBJ2-3; 15 positions agree with TRBD2. V trimming: 10 bases; J trimming: 1 base; junction bases outside the gene matches: 6. CDR1 and CDR2 (germline): ENHRY, SYGVKD. CDR3 length: 16 residues. CDR3 amino acids: CATGTSGGRGTDTQYF. Here the CDR3 DNA reads TGTGCCACCGGGACTAGCGGGGGGAGGGGCACAGATACGCAGTATTTT.